This T cell receptor beta chain was observed in a study of patients and donors after allogeneic stem cell transplantation. TCRdb reprocessed the RT-PCR reads with MiXCR, giving one entry per CDR3 protein. The sample includes about 100,000 distinct CDR3 sequences, 35% of them seen just once. This clonotype was counted many times. This CDR3 has 16 residues. Germline lookup yields CDR1 LNHNV and CDR2 YYDKDF (reference sequence). Deletions cut 0 bases from V and 7 bases from J, with 13 bases between. The sample taken for sequencing was blood, either unsorted or a sorted T cell fraction (not recorded which). The receptor was derived from a human donor who was either an allogeneic HSCT recipient or a stem cell or donor lymphocyte infusion donor (not recorded which). It is not recorded whose cells these are; they may come from a transplant donor. The rearrangement links TRBV15 to TRBJ1-6; D not resolved. This CDR3 reads CATSRESAVENSPLHF. Here the CDR3 DNA reads TGTGCCACCAGCAGAGAATCGGCAGTAGAAAATTCACCCCTCCACTTT.